Each of the 17 T cell receptor beta chains below was sequenced from the same sample in a study of blood T cell repertoires in COVID-19. Measured with immunoSEQ multiplex PCR; TCRdb has only the in-frame clones, and not every one. The repertoire holds about 44,000 clones, more than 65% seen once, with around 60% in the top ten. The specimen sequenced was peripheral blood. The receptors were sampled from a man older than 75 with acute or convalescent COVID-19.

V and J are TRBV7-2 and TRBJ1-1, with D maybe TRBD1 (6 bases). The germline V gene encodes CDR1 SGHTA and CDR2 FQGNSA. The V gene lost 2 bases and the J gene lost 10 bases, with 14 bases spanning the gap. The CDR3 sequence is 13 residues long. The CDR3: CASSLTLQGLAFF. The CDR3 bases are TGTGCCAGCAGCTTAACTTTACAGGGATTAGCTTTCTTT.

V usage is TRBV6-1 and J usage is TRBJ2-4; no reliable D call. The CDR3 runs to 16 residues. CDR1 and CDR2 from the germline V gene are MNHNS and SASEGT. The V and J ends lost 4 bases and 3 bases respectively, with 16 bases between them. In nucleotides, the CDR3 is TGTGCCAGCAGTGGCCAGGTGATCATTGACAAAAACATTCAGTACTTC. Translating it yields CASSGQVIIDKNIQYF.

V is TRBV27 and J is TRBJ2-7, with 8 bases matching TRBD2. In germline, CDR1 is MNHEY, CDR2 SMNVEV (reference sequence). CDR3 length: 15 residues. With V trimmed by 2 bases and J by 0 bases, 3 bases remained unmatched. The chain's CDR3 is CASSLVSGSSYEQYF. The CDR3 DNA sequence: TGTGCCAGCAGTTTAGTAAGCGGGAGCTCCTACGAGCAGTACTTC.

This clone came up a few times. This chain joins TRBV19 and TRBJ2-4, with 10 bases lining up with TRBD2. The CDR3 totals 16 residues. Per germline, CDR1 LNHDA and CDR2 SQIVND (reference sequence). After removal of 2 bases from V and 2 bases from J, the junction contained 3 bases not matched to a gene. CDR3: CASSIIAGGSKNIQYF. In DNA form, the CDR3 reads TGTGCCAGTAGTATAATAGCGGGAGGATCCAAAAACATTCAGTACTTC.

The V and J genes are TRBV7-2 and TRBJ1-4; D is undetermined. Looked up from germline, CDR1 is SGHTA and CDR2 is FQGNSA. Trimming shortened V by 4 bases and J by 8 bases, and 14 bases separated the two germline ends. The CDR3 covers 14 residues. CDR3 coding DNA: TGTGCCAGCAGCTCCCAAGGACTGCGGGAAAAACTGTTTTTT. This sequence encodes CASSSQGLREKLFF.

The CDR3, as DNA: TGTGCCAGCTCACCACGACAGGGGGACACCGGGGAGCTGTTTTTT. Translation: CASSPRQGDTGELFF. The V and J genes are TRBV18 and TRBJ2-2; 9 bases map to TRBD1. In germline, CDR1 is KGHSH, CDR2 LQKENI. The V gene end was trimmed by 1 base and the J gene end by 3 bases; junction bases not matched to a gene: 0. This CDR3 region has 15 residues. Together with reference TRBV18 and TRBJ2-2, the CDR3 gives the full variable domain: NAGVMQNPRHLVRRRGQEARLRCSPMKGHSHVYWYRQLPEEGLKFMVYLQKENIIDESGMPKERFSAEFPKEGPSILRIQQVVRGDSAAYFCASSPRQGDTGELFFGEGSRLTVL.

This chain joins TRBV7-6 and TRBJ2-3; 9 positions agree with TRBD2. CDR3 length equals 15 residues. Germline V gene sequence: CDR1 SGHVS, CDR2 FNYEAQ. J lost 2 bases, V lost 5 bases, and 5 bases had no gene match. CDR3 residues: CASSQAGGVTDTQYF. CDR3 nucleotide sequence: TGTGCCAGCAGCCAAGCGGGAGGCGTCACAGATACGCAGTATTTT.

The rearrangement uses TRBV18 and TRBJ1-1; no clear D gene. The V end lost 6 bases, the J end lost 0 bases, and 8 bases lay between the germline ends. This CDR3 spans 13 amino acids. Germline V gene sequence: CDR1 KGHSH, CDR2 LQKENI. CDR3 in amino acids: CASSLQMNTEAFF. In DNA, the CDR3 is TGTGCCAGCTCGCTTCAGATGAACACTGAAGCTTTCTTT.

This chain uses TRBV11-3 with TRBJ2-5; TRBD2 matches 11 bases. Germline CDR1 is SGHNT and CDR2 is YENEEA. V shed 1 base and J 2 bases; nucleotides not matched to a gene: 3. There are 16 residues in the CDR3. The DNA for the CDR3 is TGTGCCAGCAGCTTAGGGGGGACTAGCGGTCAAGAGACCCAGTACTTC. Translated: CASSLGGTSGQETQYF.

This clone showed up just a few times. This chain uses TRBV28 with TRBJ2-7, with D possibly being TRBD1 (7 bases). Trimming cost V 8 bases and J 0 bases, with 11 bases left between them. The CDR3 contains 13 residues. CDR1 is MDHEN and CDR2 is SYDVKM in the germline V gene. The CDR3 is CASVQGGSYEQYF. Here the CDR3 DNA reads TGTGCCAGCGTTCAGGGGGGCTCCTACGAGCAGTACTTC.

The chain links TRBV27 to TRBJ1-2, with 7 bases fitting TRBD1. J was trimmed by 2 bases and V by 5 bases; bases with no gene match: 5. Germline CDR1 reads MNHEY; CDR2 reads SMNVEV (reference sequence). This CDR3 contains 14 residues. The CDR3: CASSTLDRNYGYTF. The CDR3 DNA sequence: TGTGCCAGCAGTACCCTGGACAGGAACTATGGCTACACCTTC.

J is TRBJ2-7 and V is TRBV6-5; perhaps TRBD2 as D (6 bases). Trimming pared 6 bases from V and 3 bases from J, leaving 9 bases between. The CDR3 runs to 12 residues. The V gene's germline CDR1 is MNHEY and CDR2 SVGAGI. The CDR3 nucleotides are TGTGCCAGCAGCCGCGGGATCTACGAGCAGTACTTC. Translating gives CASSRGIYEQYF.

This chain links TRBV19 with TRBJ2-4; 14 bases are shared with TRBD2. The CDR3 length is 17 residues. The germline V gene encodes CDR1 LNHDA and CDR2 SQIVND (reference sequence). The trim removed 7 bases at V and 1 base at J, leaving 6 bases unmatched. The CDR3 coding sequence is TGTGCCAGTACGACTAGCGGGAGGGGGGAGGCCAAAAACATTCAGTACTTC. Translation gives CASTTSGRGEAKNIQYF.

The gene calls are TRBV6-5 and TRBJ2-2, with a possible D match to TRBD2 (6 bases). Germline CDR1 MNHEY, CDR2 SVGAGI. This CDR3 is built from 16 residues. The V end was cut by 4 bases, the J end by 0 bases, with 12 bases between. The CDR3 coding sequence is TGTGCCAGCAGTTTCGGGACTTTCGCGAACACCGGGGAGCTGTTTTTT. Its protein is CASSFGTFANTGELFF.

This chain joins TRBV3-1 (or the pseudogene TRBV3-2) and TRBJ2-7; TRBD1 matches at 9 bases. V shed 7 bases, J shed 2 bases, and the junction held 15 bases outside the gene matches. The germline CDR1 and CDR2 sequences are LGHDT and YNNKEL (reference sequence). The CDR3 extends over 17 amino acids. CDR3 bases: TGTGCCAGCACCATTGCCTATCCCGGGACAGGGACCTACGAGCAGTACTTC. Amino acids: CASTIAYPGTGTYEQYF.

The chain couples TRBV7-2 to TRBJ2-1, with 11 nucleotides matching TRBD2. Germline lookup yields CDR1 SGHTA and CDR2 FQGNSA. The CDR3 is 16 residues long. Losses at the gene ends were 5 bases for V and 5 bases for J; bases not matched to a gene: 8. The DNA for the CDR3 is TGTGCCAGCAGCGTAGTAGGGACTAGCGGAAACAATGAGCAGTTCTTC. Amino acid sequence: CASSVVGTSGNNEQFF.

The chain couples TRBV15 to TRBJ1-5; D remains ambiguous. CDR1 LNHNV and CDR2 YYDKDF come from the germline V gene (reference sequence). The CDR3 is 15 residues long. V dropped 3 bases and J dropped 3 bases, with 12 bases sitting between them. The CDR3 region has the DNA TGTGCCACCAGCAGTTCCGACACGTACAATCAGCCCCAGCATTTT. This sequence encodes CATSSSDTYNQPQHF. Combining the CDR3 with reference TRBV15 and TRBJ1-5 gives the whole variable domain DAMVIQNPRYQVTQFGKPVTLSCSQTLNHNVMYWYQQKSSQAPKLLFHYYDKDFNNEADTPDNFQSRRPNTSFCFLDIRSPGLGDTAMYLCATSSSDTYNQPQHFGDGTRLSIL.